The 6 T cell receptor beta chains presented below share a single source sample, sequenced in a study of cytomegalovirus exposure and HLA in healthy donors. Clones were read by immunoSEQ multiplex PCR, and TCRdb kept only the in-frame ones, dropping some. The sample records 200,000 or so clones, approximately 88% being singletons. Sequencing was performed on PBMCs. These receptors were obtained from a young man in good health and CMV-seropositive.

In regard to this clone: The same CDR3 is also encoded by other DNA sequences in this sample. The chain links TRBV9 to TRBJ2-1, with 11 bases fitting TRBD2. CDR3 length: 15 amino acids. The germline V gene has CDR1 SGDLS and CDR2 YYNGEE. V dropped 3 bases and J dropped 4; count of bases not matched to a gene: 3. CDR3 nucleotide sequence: TGTGCCAGCAGCGCATTAGCGGGAGGGTACAATGAGCAGTTCTTC. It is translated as CASSALAGGYNEQFF.

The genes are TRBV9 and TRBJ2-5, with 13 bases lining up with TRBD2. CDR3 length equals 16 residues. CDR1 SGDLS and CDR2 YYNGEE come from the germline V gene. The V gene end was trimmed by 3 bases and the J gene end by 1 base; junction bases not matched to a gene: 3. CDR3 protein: CASSARLAGGQETQYF. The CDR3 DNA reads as TGTGCCAGCAGCGCCCGACTAGCGGGAGGCCAAGAGACCCAGTACTTC.

CDR3 nucleotide sequence: TGTGCCAGCAGAAACGTGGGGGGGCGATCCTACAATGAGCAGTTCTTC. Its translation: CASRNVGGRSYNEQFF. The chain employs TRBV27 and TRBJ2-1; D perhaps matches TRBD2 (7 bases). CDR3 length: 16 residues. Trimming pared 6 bases from V and 1 base from J, leaving 16 bases between. Germline CDR1 reads MNHEY; CDR2 reads SMNVEV (reference sequence).

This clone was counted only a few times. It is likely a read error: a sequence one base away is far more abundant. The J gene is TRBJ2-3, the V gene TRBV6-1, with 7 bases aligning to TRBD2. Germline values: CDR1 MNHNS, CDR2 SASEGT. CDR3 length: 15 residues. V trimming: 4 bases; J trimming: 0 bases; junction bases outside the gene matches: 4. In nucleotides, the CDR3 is TGTGCCAGCAGTGGGATTAGCGGGAGCACAGATACGCAGTATTTT. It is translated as CASSGISGSTDTQYF.

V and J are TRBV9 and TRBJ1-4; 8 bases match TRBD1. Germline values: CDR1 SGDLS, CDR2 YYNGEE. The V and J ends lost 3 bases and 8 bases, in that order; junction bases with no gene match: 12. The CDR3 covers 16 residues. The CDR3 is CASSAENGRGQEKLFF. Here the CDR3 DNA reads TGTGCCAGCAGCGCCGAAAATGGCAGGGGGCAAGAAAAACTGTTTTTT.

The CDR3 DNA is TGTGCCAGCAGTTACTCGGCGGCTAACTATGGCTACACCTTC. Its translation is CASSYSAANYGYTF. The chain recombines TRBV6-5 with TRBJ1-2; D unclear. The germline V and J ends were trimmed by 0 bases and 0 bases, with 5 bases remaining between them. The CDR3 is made up of 14 amino acids. Looked up from germline, CDR1 is MNHEY and CDR2 is SVGAGI.